This T cell receptor (beta chain) was identified in a study of blood T cell repertoires in COVID-19. Study-wide background: Sites in the United States, Italy and Spain provided acute and convalescent COVID-19 samples. T cells, B-cell-depleted T cells, or PBMCs provided the cDNA or gDNA that served as material.

Looked up from germline, CDR1 is MNHEY and CDR2 is SVGAGI. The CDR3 length is 14 residues. The trim removed 5 bases at V and 4 bases at J, leaving 2 bases unmatched. Profiled with immunoSEQ multiplex PCR; TCRdb holds only in-frame clones, not every one. The table includes hundreds of thousands of clones, roughly 81% detected once. Sequencing was performed on peripheral blood. This sequence joins TRBV6-5 and TRBJ2-2, with TRBD2 identical over 9 bases. This TCR was sampled from a woman older than 75 with COVID-19, enrolled during active disease. The CDR3 sequence is CASSQTSGTGELFF. Here the CDR3 DNA reads TGTGCCAGCAGTCAGACTAGCGGCACCGGGGAGCTGTTTTTT.